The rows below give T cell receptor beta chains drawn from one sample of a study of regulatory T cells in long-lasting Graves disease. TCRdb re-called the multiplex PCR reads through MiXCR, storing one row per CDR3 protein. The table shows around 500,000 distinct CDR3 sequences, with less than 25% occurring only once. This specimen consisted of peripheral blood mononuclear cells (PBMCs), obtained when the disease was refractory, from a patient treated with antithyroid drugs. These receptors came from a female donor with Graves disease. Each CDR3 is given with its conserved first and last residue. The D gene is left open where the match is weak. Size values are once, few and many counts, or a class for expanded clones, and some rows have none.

CDR3nt: TGTGCCAGCGACCCTCTTTGGGAGCAGTACTTC; CDR3aa: CASDPLWEQYF; v_gene: TRBV5-8; abundance: many; j_gene: TRBJ2-7; d_gene: -
CDR3nt: TGTGCCAGCAGCTCGATACAGGGCGGTTGGGCTGAAGCTTTCTTT; CDR3aa: CASSSIQGGWAEAFF; v_gene: TRBV28; abundance: many; j_gene: TRBJ1-1; d_gene: -
CDR3nt: TGTGCCAGCAGCTTAGTCCCTAGGGGGGGCCAAGAGACCCAGTACTTC; CDR3aa: CASSLVPRGGQETQYF; v_gene: TRBV7-2; abundance: -; j_gene: TRBJ2-5; d_gene: -
CDR3nt: TGTGCCAGCAGTCGCGACCAGACGGGCACCGGGGAGCTGTTTTTT; CDR3aa: CASSRDQTGTGELFF; v_gene: TRBV12-3/TRBV12-4; abundance: many; j_gene: TRBJ2-2; d_gene: -
CDR3nt: TGTGCCAGCAGTACGTTACCTCAGAACAGGGGAGCTTTCTTT; CDR3aa: CASSTLPQNRGAFF; v_gene: TRBV28; abundance: many; j_gene: TRBJ1-1; d_gene: TRBD1
CDR3nt: TGTGCCAGCAGTTTAACGGAGGGTGGGGATACGCAGTATTTT; CDR3aa: CASSLTEGGDTQYF; v_gene: TRBV28; abundance: few; j_gene: TRBJ2-3; d_gene: -
CDR3nt: TGTGCCAGCAGCCTTCCAGGGGTAGGGGTTGGAAACACCATATATTTT; CDR3aa: CASSLPGVGVGNTIYF; v_gene: TRBV28; abundance: -; j_gene: TRBJ1-3; d_gene: -
CDR3nt: TGTGCCAGCAGGGACCTTTCCTTCCGAGAGACCCAGTACTTC; CDR3aa: CASRDLSFRETQYF; v_gene: TRBV28; abundance: many; j_gene: TRBJ2-5; d_gene: -
CDR3nt: TGTGCCAGCACCTGGACAGGGAGCGAGCAGTACTTC; CDR3aa: CASTWTGSEQYF; v_gene: TRBV2; abundance: many; j_gene: TRBJ2-7; d_gene: TRBD1
CDR3nt: TGCAGCGTTGAGACAGGCGCCTTCTCCTACGAGCAGTACTTC; CDR3aa: CSVETGAFSYEQYF; v_gene: TRBV29-1; abundance: many; j_gene: TRBJ2-7; d_gene: -
CDR3nt: TGTGCCATCAGTGACCGGGGAAAGAACACCGGGGAGCTGTTTTTT; CDR3aa: CAISDRGKNTGELFF; v_gene: TRBV10-3; abundance: many; j_gene: TRBJ2-2; d_gene: -
CDR3nt: TGTGCCAGCAGCTTACCACCTTACGGACAGGGCGATCCAATACCCTATAATTCACCCCTCCACTTT; CDR3aa: CASSLPPYGQGDPIPYNSPLHF; v_gene: TRBV7-8; abundance: many; j_gene: TRBJ1-6; d_gene: TRBD1
CDR3nt: TGTGCCAGCACCCCCGGCAATTCACCCCTCCACTTT; CDR3aa: CASTPGNSPLHF; v_gene: TRBV28; abundance: -; j_gene: TRBJ1-6; d_gene: -
CDR3nt: TGTGCCACCAGTGAGGCAGGGAGTGAAAAACTGTTTTTT; CDR3aa: CATSEAGSEKLFF; v_gene: TRBV24-1; abundance: many; j_gene: TRBJ1-4; d_gene: -
CDR3nt: TGTGCCAGCAGGGATCCCGGGACAGGCGAAAAACTGTTTTTT; CDR3aa: CASRDPGTGEKLFF; v_gene: TRBV27; abundance: few; j_gene: TRBJ1-4; d_gene: TRBD1
CDR3nt: TGCAGTGCCCAAGGACTAGCGGGAGATAAATACAATGAGCAGTTCTTC; CDR3aa: CSAQGLAGDKYNEQFF; v_gene: TRBV20-1; abundance: -; j_gene: TRBJ2-1; d_gene: TRBD2